Judged by abundance, the clone carrying this T cell receptor beta chain is large (0.1 to 1%). What it binds is not known. The sample belongs to a study of T cells in tumors after PD-1 blockade. Study-level findings and limits: Expanded exhausted CD8+ clones after therapy were mostly novel clonotypes.

The CDR3 has 15 residues. With 1 base removed from V and 4 bases from J, the gap between germline ends came to 14 bases. Germline CDR1 MGHRA, CDR2 YSYEKL. Repertoires were generated with immunoSEQ multiplex PCR, while TCRdb's copy carries only in-frame clones and drops some. Of more than 8,000 clones in the sample, about three fifths were seen once. The time point denotes: second of two post-therapy site-matched biopsies about two months apart. The V and J genes are TRBV4-1 and TRBJ2-7; either TRBD1 or TRBD2 may supply D (6 bases each). This sequence was found in a human donor with basal cell carcinoma. The starting material was tumor tissue, obtained after anti-PD-1 treatment. The CDR3 DNA is TGCGCCAGCAGCCAAGCGGGGGCGGCGGAGTACGAGCAGTACTTC. This encodes CASSQAGAAEYEQYF.